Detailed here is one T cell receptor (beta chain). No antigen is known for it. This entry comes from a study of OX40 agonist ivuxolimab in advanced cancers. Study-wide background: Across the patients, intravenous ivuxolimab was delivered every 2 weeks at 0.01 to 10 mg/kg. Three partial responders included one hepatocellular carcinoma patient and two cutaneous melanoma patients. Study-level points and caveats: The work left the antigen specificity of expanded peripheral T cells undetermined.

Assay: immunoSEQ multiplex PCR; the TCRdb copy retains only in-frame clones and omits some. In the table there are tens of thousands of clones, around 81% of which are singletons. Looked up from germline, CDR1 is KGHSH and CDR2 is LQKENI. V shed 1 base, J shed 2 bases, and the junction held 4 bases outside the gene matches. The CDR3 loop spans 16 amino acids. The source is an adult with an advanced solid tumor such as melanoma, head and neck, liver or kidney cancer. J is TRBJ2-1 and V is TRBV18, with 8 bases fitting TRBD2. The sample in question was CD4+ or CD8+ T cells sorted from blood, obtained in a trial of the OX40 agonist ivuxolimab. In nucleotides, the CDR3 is TGTGCCAGCTCACCACTAGCGGGGCTGACCTACAATGAGCAGTTCTTC. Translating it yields CASSPLAGLTYNEQFF.